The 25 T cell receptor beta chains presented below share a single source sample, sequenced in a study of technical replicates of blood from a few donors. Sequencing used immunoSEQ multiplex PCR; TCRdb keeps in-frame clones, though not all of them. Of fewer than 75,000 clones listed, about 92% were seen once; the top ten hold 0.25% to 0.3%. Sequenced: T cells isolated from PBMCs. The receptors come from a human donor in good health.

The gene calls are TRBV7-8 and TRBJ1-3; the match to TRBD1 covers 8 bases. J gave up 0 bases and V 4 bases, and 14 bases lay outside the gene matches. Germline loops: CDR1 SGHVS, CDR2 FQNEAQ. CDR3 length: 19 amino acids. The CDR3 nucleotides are TGTGCCAGCAGCTCCTTGCGGGTTCAGGGGGCTATCTCTGGAAACACCATATATTTT. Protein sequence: CASSSLRVQGAISGNTIYF.

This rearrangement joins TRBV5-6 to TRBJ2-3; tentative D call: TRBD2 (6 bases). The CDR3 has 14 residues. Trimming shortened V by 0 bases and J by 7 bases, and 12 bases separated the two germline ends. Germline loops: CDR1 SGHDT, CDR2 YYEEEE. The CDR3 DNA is TGTGCCAGCAGCTTGGGGCTAGCGATACATACGCAGTATTTT. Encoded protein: CASSLGLAIHTQYF.

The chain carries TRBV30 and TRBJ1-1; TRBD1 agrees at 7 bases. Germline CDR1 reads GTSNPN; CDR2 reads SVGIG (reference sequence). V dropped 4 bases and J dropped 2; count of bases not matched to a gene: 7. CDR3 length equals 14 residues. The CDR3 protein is CAWTTGSLNTEAFF. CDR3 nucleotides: TGTGCCTGGACGACAGGGAGTTTAAACACTGAAGCTTTCTTT.

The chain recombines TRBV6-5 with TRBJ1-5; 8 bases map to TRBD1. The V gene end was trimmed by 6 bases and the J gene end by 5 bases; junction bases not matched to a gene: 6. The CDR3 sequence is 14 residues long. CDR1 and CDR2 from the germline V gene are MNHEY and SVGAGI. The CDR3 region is CASSRQGIDQPQHF. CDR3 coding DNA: TGTGCCAGCAGCCGACAGGGGATAGATCAGCCCCAGCATTTT.

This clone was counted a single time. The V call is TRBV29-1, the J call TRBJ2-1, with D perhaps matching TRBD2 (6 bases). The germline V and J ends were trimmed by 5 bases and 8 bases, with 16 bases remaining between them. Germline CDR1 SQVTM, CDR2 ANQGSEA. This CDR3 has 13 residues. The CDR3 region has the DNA TGCAGCGTTTTTCGGGGCGGGGACGATGAGCAGTTCTTC. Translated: CSVFRGGDDEQFF.

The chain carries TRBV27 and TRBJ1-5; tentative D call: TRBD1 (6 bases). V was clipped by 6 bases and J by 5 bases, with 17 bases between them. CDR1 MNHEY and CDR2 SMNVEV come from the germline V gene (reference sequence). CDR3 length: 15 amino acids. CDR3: CASRYAGTQDQPQHF. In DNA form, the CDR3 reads TGTGCCAGCAGATACGCCGGGACACAAGATCAGCCCCAGCATTTT.

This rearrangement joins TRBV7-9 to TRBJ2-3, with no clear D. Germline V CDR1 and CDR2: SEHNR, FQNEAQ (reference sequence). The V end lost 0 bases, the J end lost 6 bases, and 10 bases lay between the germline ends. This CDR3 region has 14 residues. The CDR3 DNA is TGTGCCAGCAGCTTAGCGATATTAGCTGATACGCAGTATTTT. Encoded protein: CASSLAILADTQYF. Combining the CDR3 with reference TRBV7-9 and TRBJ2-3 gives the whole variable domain DTGVSQNPRHKITKRGQNVTFRCDPISEHNRLYWYRQTLGQGPEFLTYFQNEAQLEKSRLLSDRFSAERPKGSFSTLEIQRTEQGDSAMYLCASSLAILADTQYFGPGTRLTVL.

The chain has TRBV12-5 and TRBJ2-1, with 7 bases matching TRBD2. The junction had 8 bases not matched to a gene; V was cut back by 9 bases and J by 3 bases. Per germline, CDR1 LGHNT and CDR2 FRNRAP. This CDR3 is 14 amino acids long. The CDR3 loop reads CARWTRRDYNEQFF. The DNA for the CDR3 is TGTGCTAGATGGACTAGACGGGACTACAATGAGCAGTTCTTC.

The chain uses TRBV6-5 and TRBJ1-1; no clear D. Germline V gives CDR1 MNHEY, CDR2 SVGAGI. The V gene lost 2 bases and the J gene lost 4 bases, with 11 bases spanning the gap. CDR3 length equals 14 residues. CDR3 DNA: TGTGCCAGCAGTTACAACGTGGGAGGCACTGAAGCTTTCTTT. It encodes CASSYNVGGTEAFF.

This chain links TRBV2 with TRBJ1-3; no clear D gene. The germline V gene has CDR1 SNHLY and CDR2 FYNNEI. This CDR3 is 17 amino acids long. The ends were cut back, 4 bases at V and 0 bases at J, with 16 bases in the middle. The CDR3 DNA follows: TGTGCCAGCAGTGTTGGAGTGGTCCTTAGCTCTGGAAACACCATATATTTT. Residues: CASSVGVVLSSGNTIYF.

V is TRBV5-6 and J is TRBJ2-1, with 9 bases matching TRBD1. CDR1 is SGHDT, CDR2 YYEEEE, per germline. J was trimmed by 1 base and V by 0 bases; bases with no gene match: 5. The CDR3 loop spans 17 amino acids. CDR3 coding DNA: TGTGCCAGCAGCTTGGAACAGGGGGCTAGGTCCTACAATGAGCAGTTCTTC. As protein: CASSLEQGARSYNEQFF.

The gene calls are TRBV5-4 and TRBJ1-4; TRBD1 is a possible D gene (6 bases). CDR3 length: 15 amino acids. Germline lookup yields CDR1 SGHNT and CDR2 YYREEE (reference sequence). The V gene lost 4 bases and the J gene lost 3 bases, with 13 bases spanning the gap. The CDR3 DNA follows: TGTGCCAGCAGCCCTGCAGCAGGGGCTAATGAAAAACTGTTTTTT. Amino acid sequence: CASSPAAGANEKLFF.

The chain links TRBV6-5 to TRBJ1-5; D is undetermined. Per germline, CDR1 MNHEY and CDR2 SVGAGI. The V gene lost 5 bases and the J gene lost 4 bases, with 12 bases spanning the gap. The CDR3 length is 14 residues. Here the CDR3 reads CASSLGRLNQPQHF. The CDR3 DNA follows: TGTGCCAGCAGTCTTGGCCGATTGAATCAGCCCCAGCATTTT.

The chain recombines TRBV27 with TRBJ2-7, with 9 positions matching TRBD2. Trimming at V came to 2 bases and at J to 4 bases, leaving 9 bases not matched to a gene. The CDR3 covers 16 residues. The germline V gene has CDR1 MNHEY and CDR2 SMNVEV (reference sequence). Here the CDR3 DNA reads TGTGCCAGCAGTTTAGGGGCGGGGGGGGACAGTTACGAGCAGTACTTC. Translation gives CASSLGAGGDSYEQYF.

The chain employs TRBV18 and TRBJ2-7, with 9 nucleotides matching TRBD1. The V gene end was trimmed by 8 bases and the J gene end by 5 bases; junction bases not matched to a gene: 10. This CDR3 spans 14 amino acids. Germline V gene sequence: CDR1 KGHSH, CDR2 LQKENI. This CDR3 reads CASHSQGALDEQYF. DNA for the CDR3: TGTGCCAGCCACTCACAGGGGGCATTGGACGAGCAGTACTTC.

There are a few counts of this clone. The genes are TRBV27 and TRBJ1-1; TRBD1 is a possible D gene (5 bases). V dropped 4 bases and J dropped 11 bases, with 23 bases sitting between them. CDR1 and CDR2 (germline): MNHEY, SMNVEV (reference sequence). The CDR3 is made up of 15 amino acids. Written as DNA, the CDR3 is TGTGCCAGCAGTTGGCAGGGTGGAGTCGGGTATCGGGCTTTCTTT. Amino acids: CASSWQGGVGYRAFF.

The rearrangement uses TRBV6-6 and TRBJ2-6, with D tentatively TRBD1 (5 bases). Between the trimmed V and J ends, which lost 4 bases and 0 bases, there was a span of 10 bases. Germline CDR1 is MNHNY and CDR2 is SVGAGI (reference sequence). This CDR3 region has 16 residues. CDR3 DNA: TGTGCCAGCAGTTTCGACAGTCACTCTGGGGCCAACGTCCTGACTTTC. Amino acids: CASSFDSHSGANVLTF.

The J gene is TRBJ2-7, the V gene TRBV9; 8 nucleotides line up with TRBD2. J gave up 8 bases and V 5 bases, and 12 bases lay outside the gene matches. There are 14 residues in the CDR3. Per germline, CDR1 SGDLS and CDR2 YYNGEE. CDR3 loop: CASSLNGREAKQYF. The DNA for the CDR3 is TGTGCCAGCAGTTTAAACGGGAGGGAGGCCAAGCAGTACTTC.

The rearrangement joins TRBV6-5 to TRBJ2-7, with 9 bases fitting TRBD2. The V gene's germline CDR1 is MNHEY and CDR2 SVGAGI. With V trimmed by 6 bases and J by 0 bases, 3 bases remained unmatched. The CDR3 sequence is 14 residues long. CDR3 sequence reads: CASSPSGVSYEQYF. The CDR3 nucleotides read TGTGCCAGCAGCCCTAGCGGGGTCTCCTACGAGCAGTACTTC.

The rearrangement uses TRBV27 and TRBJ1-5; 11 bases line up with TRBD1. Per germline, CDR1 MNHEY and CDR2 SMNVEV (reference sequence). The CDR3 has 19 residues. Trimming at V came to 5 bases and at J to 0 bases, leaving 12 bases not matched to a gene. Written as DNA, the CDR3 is TGTGCCAGCAGTCCTATATGGGACAGGGGGACATATAGCAATCAGCCCCAGCATTTT. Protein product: CASSPIWDRGTYSNQPQHF.

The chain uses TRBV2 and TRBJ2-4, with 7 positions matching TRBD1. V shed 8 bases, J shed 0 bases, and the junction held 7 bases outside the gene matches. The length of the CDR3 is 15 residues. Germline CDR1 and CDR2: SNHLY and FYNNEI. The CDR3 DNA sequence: TGTGCCAGCCACGACAGGGCCCTAGCCAAAAACATTCAGTACTTC. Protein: CASHDRALAKNIQYF.

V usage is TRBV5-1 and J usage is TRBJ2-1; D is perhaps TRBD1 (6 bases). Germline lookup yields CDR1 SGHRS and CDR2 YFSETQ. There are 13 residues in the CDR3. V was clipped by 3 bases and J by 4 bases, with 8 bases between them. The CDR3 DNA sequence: TGCGCCAGCAGCTGGGGACAATACAATGAGCAGTTCTTC. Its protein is CASSWGQYNEQFF.

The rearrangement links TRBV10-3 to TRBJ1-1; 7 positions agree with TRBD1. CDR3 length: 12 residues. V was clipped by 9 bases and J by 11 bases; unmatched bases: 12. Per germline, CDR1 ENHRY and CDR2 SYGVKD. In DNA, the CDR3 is TGTGCCATGACCCTCGACAGGGTAGGGGCTTTCTTT. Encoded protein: CAMTLDRVGAFF.

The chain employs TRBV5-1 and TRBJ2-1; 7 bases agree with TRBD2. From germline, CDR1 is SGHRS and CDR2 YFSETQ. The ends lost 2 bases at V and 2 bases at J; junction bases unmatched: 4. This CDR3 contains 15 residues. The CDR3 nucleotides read TGCGCCAGCAGCTTATCTAGCGGAGCCTACAATGAGCAGTTCTTC. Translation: CASSLSSGAYNEQFF.

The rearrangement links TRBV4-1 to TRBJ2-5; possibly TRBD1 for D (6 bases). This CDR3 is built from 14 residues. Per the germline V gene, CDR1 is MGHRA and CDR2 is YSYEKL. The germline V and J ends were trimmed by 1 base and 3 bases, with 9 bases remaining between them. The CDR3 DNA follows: TGCGCCAGCAGCCAAGCACGGACAGAAGAGACCCAGTACTTC. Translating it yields CASSQARTEETQYF.